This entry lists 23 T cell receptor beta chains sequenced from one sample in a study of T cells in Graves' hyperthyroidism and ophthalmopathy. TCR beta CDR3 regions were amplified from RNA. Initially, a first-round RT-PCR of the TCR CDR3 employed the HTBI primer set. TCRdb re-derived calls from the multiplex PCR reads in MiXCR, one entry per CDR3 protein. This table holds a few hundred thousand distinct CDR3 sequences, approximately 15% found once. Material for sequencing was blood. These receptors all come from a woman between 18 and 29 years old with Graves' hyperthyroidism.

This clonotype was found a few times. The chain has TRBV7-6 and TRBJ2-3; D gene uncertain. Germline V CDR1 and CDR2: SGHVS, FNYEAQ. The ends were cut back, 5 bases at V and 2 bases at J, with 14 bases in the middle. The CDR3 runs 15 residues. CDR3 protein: CASSLLGSLTDTQYF. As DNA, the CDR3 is TGTGCCAGCAGCCTACTCGGGTCTCTCACAGATACGCAGTATTTT. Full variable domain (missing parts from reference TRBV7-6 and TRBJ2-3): GAGVSQSPRYKVTKRGQDVALRCDPISGHVSLYWYRQALGQGPEFLTYFNYEAQQDKSGLPNDRFSAERPEGSISTLTIQRTEQRDSAMYRCASSLLGSLTDTQYFGPGTRLTVL.

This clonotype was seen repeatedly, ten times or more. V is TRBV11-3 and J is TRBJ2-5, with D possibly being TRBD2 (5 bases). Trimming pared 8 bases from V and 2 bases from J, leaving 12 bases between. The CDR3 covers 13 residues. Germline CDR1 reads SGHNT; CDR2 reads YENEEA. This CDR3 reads CASGTGVQETQYF. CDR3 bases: TGTGCCAGCGGAACCGGGGTTCAAGAGACCCAGTACTTC. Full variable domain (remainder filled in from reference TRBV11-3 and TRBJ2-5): EAGVVQSPRYKIIEKKQPVAFWCNPISGHNTLYWYLQNLGQGPELLIRYENEEAVDDSQLPKDRFSAERLKGVDSTLKIQPAELGDSAVYLCASGTGVQETQYFGPGTRLLVL.

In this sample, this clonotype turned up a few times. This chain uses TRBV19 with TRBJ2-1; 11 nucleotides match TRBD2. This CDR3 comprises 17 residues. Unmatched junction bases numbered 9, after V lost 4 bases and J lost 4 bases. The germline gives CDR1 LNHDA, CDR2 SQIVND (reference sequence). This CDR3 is CASSTPPGTSGYNEQFF. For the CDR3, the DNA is TGTGCCAGTAGTACTCCTCCCGGGACTAGCGGATACAATGAGCAGTTCTTC.

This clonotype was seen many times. The CDR3 bases are TGTGCCAGCAGCCCACGGACAGGGGGCGAGCAGTACTTC. It encodes CASSPRTGGEQYF. The V gene is TRBV3-1, the J gene TRBJ2-7, with 10 bases lining up with TRBD1. The CDR3 sequence is 13 residues long. Germline CDR1 reads LGHDT; CDR2 reads YNNKEL (reference sequence). The J segment lost 6 bases and the V segment lost 4 bases, leaving 3 bases of the junction unmatched.

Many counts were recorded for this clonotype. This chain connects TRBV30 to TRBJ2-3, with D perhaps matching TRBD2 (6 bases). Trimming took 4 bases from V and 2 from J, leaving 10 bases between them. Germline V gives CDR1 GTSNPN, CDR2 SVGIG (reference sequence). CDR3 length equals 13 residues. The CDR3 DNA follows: TGTGCCTGGAATAGCGGATCCACAGATACGCAGTATTTT. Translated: CAWNSGSTDTQYF.

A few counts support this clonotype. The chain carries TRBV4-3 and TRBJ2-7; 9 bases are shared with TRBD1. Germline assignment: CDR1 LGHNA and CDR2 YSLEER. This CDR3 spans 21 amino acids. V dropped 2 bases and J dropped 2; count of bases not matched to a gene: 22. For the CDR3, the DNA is TGCGCCAGCAGCCAACTACAGGGGGCAGGACCTTCTCGGGATTGGGCCTACGAGCAGTACTTC. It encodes CASSQLQGAGPSRDWAYEQYF.

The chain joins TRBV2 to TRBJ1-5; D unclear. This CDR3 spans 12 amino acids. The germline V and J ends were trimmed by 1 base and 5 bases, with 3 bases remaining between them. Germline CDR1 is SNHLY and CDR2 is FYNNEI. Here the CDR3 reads CASSEGDQPQHF. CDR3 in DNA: TGTGCCAGCAGTGAAGGGGATCAGCCCCAGCATTTT.

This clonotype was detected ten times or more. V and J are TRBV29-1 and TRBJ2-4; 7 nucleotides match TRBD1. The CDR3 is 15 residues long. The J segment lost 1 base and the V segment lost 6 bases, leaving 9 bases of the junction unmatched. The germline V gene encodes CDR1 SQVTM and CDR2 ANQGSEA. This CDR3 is CSVGTVLGAKNIQYF. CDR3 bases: TGCAGCGTGGGGACAGTGCTAGGGGCCAAAAACATTCAGTACTTC.

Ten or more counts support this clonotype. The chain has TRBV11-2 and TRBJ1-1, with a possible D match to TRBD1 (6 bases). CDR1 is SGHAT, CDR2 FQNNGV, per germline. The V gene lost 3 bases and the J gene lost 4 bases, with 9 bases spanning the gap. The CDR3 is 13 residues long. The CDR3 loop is CASSFSRGTEAFF. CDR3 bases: TGTGCCAGCAGCTTTTCCAGGGGCACTGAAGCTTTCTTT.

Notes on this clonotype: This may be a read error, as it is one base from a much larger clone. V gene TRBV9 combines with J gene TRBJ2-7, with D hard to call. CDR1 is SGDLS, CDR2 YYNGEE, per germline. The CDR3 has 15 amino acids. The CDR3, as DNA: TGTGCCAGCAGCGTAGCCCCCCAGGTCTCCTGCGAGCAGTACTTC. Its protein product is CASSVAPQVSCEQYF.

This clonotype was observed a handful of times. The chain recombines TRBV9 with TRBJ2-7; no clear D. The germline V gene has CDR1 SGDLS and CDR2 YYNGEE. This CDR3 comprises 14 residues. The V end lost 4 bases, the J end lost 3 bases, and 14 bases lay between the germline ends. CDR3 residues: CASSQRVTNYEQYF. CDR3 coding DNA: TGTGCCAGCAGCCAAAGGGTTACGAACTACGAGCAGTACTTC.

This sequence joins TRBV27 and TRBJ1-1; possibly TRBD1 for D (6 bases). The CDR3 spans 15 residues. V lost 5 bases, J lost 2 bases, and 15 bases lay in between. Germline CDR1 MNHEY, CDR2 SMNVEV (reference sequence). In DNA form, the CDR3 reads TGTGCCAGCAGTCCGGTGGACAGATATAACACTGAAGCTTTCTTT. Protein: CASSPVDRYNTEAFF.

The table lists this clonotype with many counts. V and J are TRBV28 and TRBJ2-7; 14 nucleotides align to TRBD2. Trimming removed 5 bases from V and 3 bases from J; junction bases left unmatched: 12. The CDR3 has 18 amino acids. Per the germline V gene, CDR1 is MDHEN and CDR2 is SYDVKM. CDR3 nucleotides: TGTGCCAGCAGTCCCCGTTCCGGGACTAGCGGGAGTATCTACGAGCAGTACTTC. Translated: CASSPRSGTSGSIYEQYF.

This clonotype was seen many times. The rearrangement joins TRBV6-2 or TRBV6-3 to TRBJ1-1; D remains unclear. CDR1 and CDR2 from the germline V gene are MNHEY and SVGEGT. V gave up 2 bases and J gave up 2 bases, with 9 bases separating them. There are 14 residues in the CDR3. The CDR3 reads CASSYVSVNTEAFF. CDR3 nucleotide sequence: TGTGCCAGCAGTTACGTCTCGGTAAACACTGAAGCTTTCTTT.

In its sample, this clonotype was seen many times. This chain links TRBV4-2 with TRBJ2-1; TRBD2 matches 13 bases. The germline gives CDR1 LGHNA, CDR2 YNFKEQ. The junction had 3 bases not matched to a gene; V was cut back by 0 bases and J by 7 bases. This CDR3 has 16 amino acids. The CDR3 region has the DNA TGTGCCAGCAGCCAAGATGGGACTAGCGGGGCTAATGAGCAGTTCTTC. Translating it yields CASSQDGTSGANEQFF.

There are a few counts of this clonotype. For the CDR3, the DNA is TGTGCCAGCAGCCACACTTGGGACGGGGATCCCAACTCTGGGGCCAACGTCCTGACTTTC. Translation: CASSHTWDGDPNSGANVLTF. This rearrangement joins TRBV3-1 to TRBJ2-6, with D possibly called TRBD1 or TRBD2 (5 bases each). The length of the CDR3 is 20 residues. The V and J ends lost 3 bases and 0 bases respectively, with 21 bases between them. Per the germline V gene, CDR1 is LGHDT and CDR2 is YNNKEL (reference sequence).

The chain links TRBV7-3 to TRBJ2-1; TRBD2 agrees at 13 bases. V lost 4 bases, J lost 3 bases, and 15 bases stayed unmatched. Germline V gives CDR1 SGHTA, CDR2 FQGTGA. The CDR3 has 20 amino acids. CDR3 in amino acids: CASSSGLAGWGVASYNEQFF. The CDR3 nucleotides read TGTGCCAGCAGCTCGGGACTAGCGGGATGGGGCGTCGCGAGCTACAATGAGCAGTTCTTC.

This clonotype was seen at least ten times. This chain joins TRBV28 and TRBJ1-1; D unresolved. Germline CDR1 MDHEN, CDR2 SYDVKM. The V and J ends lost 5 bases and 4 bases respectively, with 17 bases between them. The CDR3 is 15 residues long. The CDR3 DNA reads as TGTGCCAGCAGTACACAAGGCGGGTACGGCACTGAAGCTTTCTTT. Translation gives CASSTQGGYGTEAFF.

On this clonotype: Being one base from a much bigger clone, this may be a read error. The DNA of the CDR3 is TGTGCCAGCAGTGAAAGCGGGGGGCGGGAAACTGAAGCTTTCTTT. This translates into CASSESGGRETEAFF. The V call is TRBV6-1, the J call TRBJ1-1; D possibly corresponds to TRBD1 (6 bases). Germline values: CDR1 MNHNS, CDR2 SASEGT. This CDR3 region has 15 residues. V lost 2 bases and J 5 bases, leaving 15 bases between the germline ends.

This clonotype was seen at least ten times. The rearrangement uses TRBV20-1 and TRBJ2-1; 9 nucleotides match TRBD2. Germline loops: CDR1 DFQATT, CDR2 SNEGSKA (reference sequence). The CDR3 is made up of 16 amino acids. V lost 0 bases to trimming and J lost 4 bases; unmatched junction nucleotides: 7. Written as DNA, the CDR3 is TGCAGTGCTAGAGATGGGGGTCTAGCGGGGTACAATGAGCAGTTCTTC. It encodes CSARDGGLAGYNEQFF.

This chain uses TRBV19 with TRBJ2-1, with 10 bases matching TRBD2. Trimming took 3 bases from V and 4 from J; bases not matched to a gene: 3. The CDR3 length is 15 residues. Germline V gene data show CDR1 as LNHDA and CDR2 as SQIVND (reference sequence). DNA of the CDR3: TGTGCCAGTAGTATTACTAGCGGGAATTACAATGAGCAGTTCTTC. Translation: CASSITSGNYNEQFF.

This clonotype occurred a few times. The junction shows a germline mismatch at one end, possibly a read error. The DNA for the CDR3 is TGCGCCAGCAGTCCCTCAGCGGGGGGCTACAAGCAGTACTTC. Translating it yields CASSPSAGGYKQYF. This sequence joins TRBV5-1 and TRBJ2-7, with 9 positions matching TRBD2. The germline V gene encodes CDR1 SGHRS and CDR2 YFSETQ. The CDR3 spans 14 residues.

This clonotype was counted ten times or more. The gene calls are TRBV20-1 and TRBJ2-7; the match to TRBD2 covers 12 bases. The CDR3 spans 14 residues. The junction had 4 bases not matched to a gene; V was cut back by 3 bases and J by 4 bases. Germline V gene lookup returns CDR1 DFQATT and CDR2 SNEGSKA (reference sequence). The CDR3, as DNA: TGCAGTGCTAGTAGCCTAGCGGGAGGGTACGAGCAGTACTTC. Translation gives CSASSLAGGYEQYF.